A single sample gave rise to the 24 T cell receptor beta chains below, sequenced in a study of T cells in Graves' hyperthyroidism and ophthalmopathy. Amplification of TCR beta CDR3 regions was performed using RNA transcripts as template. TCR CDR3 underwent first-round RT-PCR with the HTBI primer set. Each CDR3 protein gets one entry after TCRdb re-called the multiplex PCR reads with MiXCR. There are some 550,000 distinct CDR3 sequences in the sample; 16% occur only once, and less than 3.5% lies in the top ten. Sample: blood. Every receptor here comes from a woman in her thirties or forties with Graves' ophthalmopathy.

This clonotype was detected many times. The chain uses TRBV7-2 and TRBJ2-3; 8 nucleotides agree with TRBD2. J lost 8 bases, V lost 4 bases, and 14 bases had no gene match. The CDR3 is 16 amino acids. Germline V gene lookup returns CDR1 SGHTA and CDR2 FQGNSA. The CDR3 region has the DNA TGTGCCAGCAGCTATAACGGGGGGGCCTCGTTGGGTACGCAGTATTTT. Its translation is CASSYNGGASLGTQYF. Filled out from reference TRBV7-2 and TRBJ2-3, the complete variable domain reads GAGVSQSPSNKVTEKGKDVELRCDPISGHTALYWYRQSLGQGLEFLIYFQGNSAPDKSGLPSDRFSAERTGGSVSTLTIQRTQQEDSAVYLCASSYNGGASLGTQYFGPGTRLTVL.

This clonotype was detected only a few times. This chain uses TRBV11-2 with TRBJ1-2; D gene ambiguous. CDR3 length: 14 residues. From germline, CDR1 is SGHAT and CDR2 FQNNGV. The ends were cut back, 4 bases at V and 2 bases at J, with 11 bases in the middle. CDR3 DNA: TGTGCCAGCAGCTATGTAGGCAGCAACTATGGCTACACCTTC. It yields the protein CASSYVGSNYGYTF.

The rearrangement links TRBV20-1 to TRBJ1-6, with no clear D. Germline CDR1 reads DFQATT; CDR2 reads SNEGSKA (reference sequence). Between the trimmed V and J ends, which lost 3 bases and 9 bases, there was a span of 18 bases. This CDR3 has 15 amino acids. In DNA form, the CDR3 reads TGCAGTGCTAGGTCAGGTGGAGCGCTAGGTTCACCCCTCCACTTT. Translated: CSARSGGALGSPLHF.

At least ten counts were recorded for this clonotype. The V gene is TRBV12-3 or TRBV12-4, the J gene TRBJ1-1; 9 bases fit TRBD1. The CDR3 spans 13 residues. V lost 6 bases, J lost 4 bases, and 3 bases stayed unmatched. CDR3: CASSSGQGTEAFF. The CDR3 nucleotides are TGTGCCAGCAGCTCGGGACAGGGCACTGAAGCTTTCTTT.

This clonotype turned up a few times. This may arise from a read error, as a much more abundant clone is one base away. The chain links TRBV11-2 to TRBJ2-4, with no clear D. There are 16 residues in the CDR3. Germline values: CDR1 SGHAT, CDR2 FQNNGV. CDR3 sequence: CASSSQALGAQNIQYF. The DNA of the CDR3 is TGTGCCAGCAGCTCCCAAGCCCTTGGAGCCCAAAACATTCAGTACTTC.

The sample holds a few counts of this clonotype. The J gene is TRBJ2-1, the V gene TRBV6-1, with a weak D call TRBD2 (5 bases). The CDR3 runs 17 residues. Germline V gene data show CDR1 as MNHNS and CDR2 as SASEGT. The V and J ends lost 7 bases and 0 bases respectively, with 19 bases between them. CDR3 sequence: CASTRGSAPSSYNEQFF. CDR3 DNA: TGTGCCAGCACCCGAGGGTCGGCACCGAGCTCCTACAATGAGCAGTTCTTC.

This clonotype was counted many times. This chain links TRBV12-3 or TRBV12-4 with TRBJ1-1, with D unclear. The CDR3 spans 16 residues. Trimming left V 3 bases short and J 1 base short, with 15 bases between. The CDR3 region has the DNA TGTGCCAGCAGTTTTCCGGGCAGTCCTACGAACACTGAAGCTTTCTTT. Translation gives CASSFPGSPTNTEAFF.

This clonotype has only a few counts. The CDR3, as DNA: TGTGCCTGGAGTGGGGGGGCTAGCGGGTTCACAGATACGCAGTATTTT. This translates into CAWSGGASGFTDTQYF. The chain combines TRBV30 with TRBJ2-3; 8 bases agree with TRBD2. Germline values: CDR1 GTSNPN, CDR2 SVGIG (reference sequence). The trim removed 1 base at V and 2 bases at J, leaving 8 bases unmatched. The CDR3 is 16 amino acids.

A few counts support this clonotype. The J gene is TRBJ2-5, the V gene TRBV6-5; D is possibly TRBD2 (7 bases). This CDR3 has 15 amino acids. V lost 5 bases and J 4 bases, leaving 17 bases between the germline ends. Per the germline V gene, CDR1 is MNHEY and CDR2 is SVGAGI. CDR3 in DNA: TGTGCCAGCAGTGACCAAGGGGGGGGCCCAGAGACCCAGTACTTC. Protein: CASSDQGGGPETQYF.

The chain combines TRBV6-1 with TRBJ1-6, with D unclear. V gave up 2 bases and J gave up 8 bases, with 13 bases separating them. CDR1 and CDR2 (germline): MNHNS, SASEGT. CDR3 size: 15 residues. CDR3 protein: CASSESVGFDSPLHF. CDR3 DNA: TGTGCCAGCAGTGAATCTGTGGGTTTTGATTCACCCCTCCACTTT.

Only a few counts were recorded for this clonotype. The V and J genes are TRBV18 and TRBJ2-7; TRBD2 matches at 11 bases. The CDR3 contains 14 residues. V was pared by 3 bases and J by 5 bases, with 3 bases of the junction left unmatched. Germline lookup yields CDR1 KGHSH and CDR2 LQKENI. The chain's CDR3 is CASSPTSGVHEQYF. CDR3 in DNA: TGTGCCAGCTCACCGACTAGCGGGGTCCACGAGCAGTACTTC.

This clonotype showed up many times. As DNA, the CDR3 is TGCAGCGTTGAAACTAGCGGGAGAACCTACGAGCAGTACTTC. Its protein is CSVETSGRTYEQYF. The genes are TRBV29-1 and TRBJ2-7, with 11 bases fitting TRBD2. The CDR3 has 14 amino acids. Germline trimming cut 2 bases from V and 2 bases from J; bases unmatched to any gene: 2. From germline, CDR1 is SQVTM and CDR2 ANQGSEA.

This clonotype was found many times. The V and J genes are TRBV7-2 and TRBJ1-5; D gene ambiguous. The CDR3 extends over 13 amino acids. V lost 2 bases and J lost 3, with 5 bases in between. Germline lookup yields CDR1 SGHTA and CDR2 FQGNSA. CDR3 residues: CASSLSNNQPQHF. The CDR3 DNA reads TGTGCCAGCAGCTTAAGCAACAATCAGCCCCAGCATTTT.

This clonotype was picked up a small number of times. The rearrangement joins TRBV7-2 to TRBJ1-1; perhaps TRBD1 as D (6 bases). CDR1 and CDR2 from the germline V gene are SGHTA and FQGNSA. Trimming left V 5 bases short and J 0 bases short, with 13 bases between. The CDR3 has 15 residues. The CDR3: CASSLQGTMNTEAFF. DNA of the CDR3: TGTGCCAGCAGCCTCCAGGGGACCATGAACACTGAAGCTTTCTTT.

The CDR3 nucleotides read TGTGCCAGCAGTACCACCTTTTCTAGCACAGATACGCAGTATTTT. Its protein product is CASSTTFSSTDTQYF. The V gene is TRBV27, the J gene TRBJ2-3; D remains ambiguous. The CDR3 spans 15 residues. V was pared by 5 bases and J by 0 bases, with 12 bases between. Germline assignment: CDR1 MNHEY and CDR2 SMNVEV (reference sequence).

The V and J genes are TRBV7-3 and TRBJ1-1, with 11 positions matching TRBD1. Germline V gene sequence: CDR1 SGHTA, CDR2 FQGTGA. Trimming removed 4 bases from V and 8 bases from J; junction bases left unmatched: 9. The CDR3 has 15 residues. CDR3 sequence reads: CASSSLPGQGGEAFF. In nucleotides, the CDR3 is TGTGCCAGCAGCTCGTTGCCGGGACAGGGGGGCGAAGCTTTCTTT.

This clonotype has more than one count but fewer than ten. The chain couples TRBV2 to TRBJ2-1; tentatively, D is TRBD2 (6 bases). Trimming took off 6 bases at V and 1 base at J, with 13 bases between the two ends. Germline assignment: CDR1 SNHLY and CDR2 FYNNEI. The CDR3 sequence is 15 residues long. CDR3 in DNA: TGTGCCAGCAGGACCGGGACTTCTTCCTACAATGAGCAGTTCTTC. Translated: CASRTGTSSYNEQFF.

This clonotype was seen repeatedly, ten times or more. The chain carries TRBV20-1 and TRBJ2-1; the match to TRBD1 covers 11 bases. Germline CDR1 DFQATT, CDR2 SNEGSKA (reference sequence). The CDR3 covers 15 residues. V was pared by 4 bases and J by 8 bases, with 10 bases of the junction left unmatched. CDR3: CSATSRDRGMDEQFF. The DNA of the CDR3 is TGCAGTGCTACCTCCCGGGACAGGGGGATGGATGAGCAGTTCTTC.

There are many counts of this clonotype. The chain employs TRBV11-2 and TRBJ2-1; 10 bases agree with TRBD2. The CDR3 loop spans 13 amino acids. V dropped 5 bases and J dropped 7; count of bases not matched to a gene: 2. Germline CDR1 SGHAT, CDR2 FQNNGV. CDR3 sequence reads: CASSKTSGNEQFF. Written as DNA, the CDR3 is TGTGCCAGCAGCAAGACTAGCGGGAATGAGCAGTTCTTC.

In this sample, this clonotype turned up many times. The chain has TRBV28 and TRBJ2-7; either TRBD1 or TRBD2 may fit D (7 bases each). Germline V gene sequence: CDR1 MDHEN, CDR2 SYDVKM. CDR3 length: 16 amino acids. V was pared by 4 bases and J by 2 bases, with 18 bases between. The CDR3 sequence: CASSSLDREGPYEQYF. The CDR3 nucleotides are TGTGCCAGCAGTTCCCTAGACAGGGAGGGCCCCTACGAGCAGTACTTC.

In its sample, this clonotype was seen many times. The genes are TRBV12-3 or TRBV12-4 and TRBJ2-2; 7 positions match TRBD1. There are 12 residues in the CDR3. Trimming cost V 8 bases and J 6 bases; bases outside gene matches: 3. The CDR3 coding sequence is TGTGCCAGCGATCAGGGGGCCGGGGAGCTGTTTTTT. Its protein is CASDQGAGELFF.

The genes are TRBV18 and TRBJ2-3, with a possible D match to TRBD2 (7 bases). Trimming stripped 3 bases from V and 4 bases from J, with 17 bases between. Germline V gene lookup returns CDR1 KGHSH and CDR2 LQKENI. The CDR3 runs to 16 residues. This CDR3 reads CASSPLGGGPSDTQYF. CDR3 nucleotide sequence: TGTGCCAGCTCACCCCTAGGGGGAGGGCCATCAGATACGCAGTATTTT.

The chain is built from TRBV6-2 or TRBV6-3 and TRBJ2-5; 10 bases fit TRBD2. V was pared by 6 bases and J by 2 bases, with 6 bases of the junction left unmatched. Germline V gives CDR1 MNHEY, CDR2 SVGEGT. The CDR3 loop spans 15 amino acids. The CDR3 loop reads CASRQAGGWQETQYF. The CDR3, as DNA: TGTGCCAGCAGGCAAGCGGGGGGGTGGCAAGAGACCCAGTACTTC.

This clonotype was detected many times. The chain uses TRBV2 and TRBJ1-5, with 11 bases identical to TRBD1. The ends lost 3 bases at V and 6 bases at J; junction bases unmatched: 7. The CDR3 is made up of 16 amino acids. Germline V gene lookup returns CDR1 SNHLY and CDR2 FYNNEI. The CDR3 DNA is TGTGCCAGCAGTGACAGGACAGGGGGCATGACTCAGCCCCAGCATTTT. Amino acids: CASSDRTGGMTQPQHF.